This T cell receptor beta chain was recovered during a study of blood T cell repertoires in COVID-19. On the study more broadly: The United States, Italy and Spain supplied acute and convalescent COVID-19 samples. The cDNA or gDNA used as material had been derived from T cells, B-cell-depleted T cells, or PBMCs.

Authors' analysis steps: How many nucleated cells were present was estimated from reference gene primer amplification. Clones were sequenced by immunoSEQ multiplex PCR, and TCRdb holds only the in-frame ones, with some missing. D and trimming come from the DNA, and the V and J calls and clone size come from that table. The sample has a few hundred thousand clones; around 84% are singletons. Trimming stripped 1 base from V and 5 bases from J, with 12 bases between. The CDR3 sequence is 14 residues long. Germline V lookup: CDR1 SGHRS, CDR2 YFSETQ. The chain combines TRBV5-1 with TRBJ2-5; D might be TRBD2 (7 bases). The receptor's source is a human donor in a cohort sampled during active COVID-19. The specimen was peripheral blood. CDR3 nucleotide sequence: TGCGCCAGCAGCTTGACAGGGAGGGATGAGACCCAGTACTTC. It yields the protein CASSLTGRDETQYF.